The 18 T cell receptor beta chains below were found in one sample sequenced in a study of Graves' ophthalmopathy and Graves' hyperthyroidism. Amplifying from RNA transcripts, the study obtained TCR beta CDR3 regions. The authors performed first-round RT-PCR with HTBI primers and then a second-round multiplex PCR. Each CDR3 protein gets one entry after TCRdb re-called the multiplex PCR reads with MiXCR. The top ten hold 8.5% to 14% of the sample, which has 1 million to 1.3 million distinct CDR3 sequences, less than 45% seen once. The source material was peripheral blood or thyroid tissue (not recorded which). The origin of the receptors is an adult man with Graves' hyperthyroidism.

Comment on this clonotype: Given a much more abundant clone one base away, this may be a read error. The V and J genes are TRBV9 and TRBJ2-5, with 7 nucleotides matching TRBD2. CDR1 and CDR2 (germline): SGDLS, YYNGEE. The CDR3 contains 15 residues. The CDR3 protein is CTSSVVSAGVETQYF. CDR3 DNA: TGTACCAGCAGCGTAGTGTCCGCGGGGGTGGAGACCCAGTACTTC.

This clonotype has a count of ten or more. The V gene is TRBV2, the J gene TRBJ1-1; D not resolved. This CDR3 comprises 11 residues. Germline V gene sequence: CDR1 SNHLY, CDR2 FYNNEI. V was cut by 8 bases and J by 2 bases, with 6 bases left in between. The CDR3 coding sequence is TGTGCCAGCGCGGTAAACACTGAAGCTTTCTTT. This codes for CASAVNTEAFF.

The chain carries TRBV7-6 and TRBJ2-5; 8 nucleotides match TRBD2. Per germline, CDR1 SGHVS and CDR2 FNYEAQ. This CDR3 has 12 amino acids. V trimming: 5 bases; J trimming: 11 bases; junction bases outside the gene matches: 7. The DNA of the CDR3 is TGTGCCAGCAGCGCACTCGGGGGGGCACAGTACTTC. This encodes CASSALGGAQYF.

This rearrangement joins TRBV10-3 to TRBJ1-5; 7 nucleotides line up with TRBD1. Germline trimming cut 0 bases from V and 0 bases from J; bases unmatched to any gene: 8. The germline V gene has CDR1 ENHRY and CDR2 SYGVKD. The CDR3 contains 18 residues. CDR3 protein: CAISESWAGGYSNQPQHF. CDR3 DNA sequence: TGTGCCATCAGTGAGTCGTGGGCAGGGGGTTATAGCAATCAGCCCCAGCATTTT.

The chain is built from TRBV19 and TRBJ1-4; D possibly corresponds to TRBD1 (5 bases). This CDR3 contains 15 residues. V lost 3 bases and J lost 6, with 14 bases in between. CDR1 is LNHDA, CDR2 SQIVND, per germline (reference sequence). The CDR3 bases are TGTGCCAGTAGTATTTATTCCGGGGCGGATGAAAAACTGTTTTTT. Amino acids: CASSIYSGADEKLFF.

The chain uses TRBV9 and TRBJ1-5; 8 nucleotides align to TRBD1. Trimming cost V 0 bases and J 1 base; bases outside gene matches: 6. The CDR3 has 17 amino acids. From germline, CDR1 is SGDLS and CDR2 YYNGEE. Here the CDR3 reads CASSVETGERSNQPQHF. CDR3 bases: TGTGCCAGCAGCGTAGAGACAGGGGAGCGGAGCAATCAGCCCCAGCATTTT.

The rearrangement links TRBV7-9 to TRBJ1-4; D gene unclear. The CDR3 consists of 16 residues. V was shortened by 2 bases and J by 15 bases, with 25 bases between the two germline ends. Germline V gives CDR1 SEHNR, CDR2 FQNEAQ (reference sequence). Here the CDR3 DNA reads TGTGCCAGCAGCTTATCTCGCCCCGGACCTGGCGGCGGCGTGTTTTTT. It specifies CASSLSRPGPGGGVFF.

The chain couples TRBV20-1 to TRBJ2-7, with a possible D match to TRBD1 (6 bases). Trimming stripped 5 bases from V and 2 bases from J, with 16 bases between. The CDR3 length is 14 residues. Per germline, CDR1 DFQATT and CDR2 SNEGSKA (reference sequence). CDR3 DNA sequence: TGCAGTGCTGCACCCGGGACAAGAACCTACGAGCAGTACTTC. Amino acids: CSAAPGTRTYEQYF.

The DNA for the CDR3 is TGTGCCAGTAGTCCGGGGAACAGTGCAACTAATGAAAAACTGTTTTTT. Protein product: CASSPGNSATNEKLFF. The chain is built from TRBV19 and TRBJ1-4; D unclear. V lost 5 bases and J 0 bases, leaving 13 bases between the germline ends. This CDR3 comprises 16 residues. In germline, CDR1 is LNHDA, CDR2 SQIVND (reference sequence).

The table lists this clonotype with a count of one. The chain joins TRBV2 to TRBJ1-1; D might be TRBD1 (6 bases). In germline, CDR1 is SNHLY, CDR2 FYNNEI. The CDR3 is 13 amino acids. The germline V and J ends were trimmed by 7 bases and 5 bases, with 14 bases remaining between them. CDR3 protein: CASIKQGRTEAFF. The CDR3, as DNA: TGTGCCAGCATAAAACAGGGAAGAACTGAAGCTTTCTTT.

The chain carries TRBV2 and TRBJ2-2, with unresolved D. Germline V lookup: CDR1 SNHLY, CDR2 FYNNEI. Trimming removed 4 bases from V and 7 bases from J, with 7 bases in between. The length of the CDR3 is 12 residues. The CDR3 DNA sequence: TGTGCCAGCAGTGGAATTCTCGGGGAGCTGTTTTTT. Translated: CASSGILGELFF.

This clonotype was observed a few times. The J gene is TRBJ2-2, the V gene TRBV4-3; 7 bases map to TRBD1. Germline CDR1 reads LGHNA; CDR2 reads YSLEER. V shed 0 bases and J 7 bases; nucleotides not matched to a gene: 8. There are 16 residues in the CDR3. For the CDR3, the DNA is TGCGCCAGCAGCCAAGATTCGGCCCCAGGGGGCGGGGAGCTGTTTTTT. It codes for CASSQDSAPGGGELFF.

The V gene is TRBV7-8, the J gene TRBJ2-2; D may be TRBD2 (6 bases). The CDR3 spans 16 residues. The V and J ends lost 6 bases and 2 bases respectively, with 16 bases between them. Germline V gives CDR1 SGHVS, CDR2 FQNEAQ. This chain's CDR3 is CASRRMRGRNTGELFF. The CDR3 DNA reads TGTGCCAGCAGAAGAATGCGGGGACGCAACACCGGGGAGCTGTTTTTT. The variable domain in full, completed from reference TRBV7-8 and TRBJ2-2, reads GAGVSQSPRYKVAKRGQDVALRCDPISGHVSLFWYQQALGQGPEFLTYFQNEAQLDKSGLPSDRFFAERPEGSVSTLKIQRTQQEDSAVYLCASRRMRGRNTGELFFGEGSRLTVL.

CDR3 bases: TGTGCCAGCAGACAAGATCTTGGGCGGGGGGATCCAGATACGCAGTATTTT. It codes for CASRQDLGRGDPDTQYF. The rearrangement joins TRBV27 to TRBJ2-3, with TRBD2 identical over 8 bases. The CDR3 covers 17 residues. The V gene end was trimmed by 6 bases and the J gene end by 4 bases; junction bases not matched to a gene: 15. Germline loops: CDR1 MNHEY, CDR2 SMNVEV (reference sequence).

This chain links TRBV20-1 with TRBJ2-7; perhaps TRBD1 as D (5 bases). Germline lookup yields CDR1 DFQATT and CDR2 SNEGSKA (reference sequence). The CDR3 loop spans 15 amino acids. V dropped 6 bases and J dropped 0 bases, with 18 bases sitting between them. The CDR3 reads CSAFGGADSSYEQYF. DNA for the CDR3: TGCAGTGCATTCGGTGGAGCCGACAGCTCCTACGAGCAGTACTTC.

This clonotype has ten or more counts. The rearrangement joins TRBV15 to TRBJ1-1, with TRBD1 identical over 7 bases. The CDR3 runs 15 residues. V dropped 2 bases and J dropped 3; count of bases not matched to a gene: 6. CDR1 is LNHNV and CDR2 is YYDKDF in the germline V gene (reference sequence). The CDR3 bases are TGTGCCACCAGCAGACAAGACAGGGTAGACACTGAAGCTTTCTTT. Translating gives CATSRQDRVDTEAFF.

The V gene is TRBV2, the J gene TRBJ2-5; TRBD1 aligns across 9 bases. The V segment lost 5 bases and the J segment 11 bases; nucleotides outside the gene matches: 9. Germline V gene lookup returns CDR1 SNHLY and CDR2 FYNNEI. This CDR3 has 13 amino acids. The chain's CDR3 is CASSSRTGVTQYF. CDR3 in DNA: TGTGCCAGCAGTTCCCGGACAGGGGTGACTCAGTACTTC.

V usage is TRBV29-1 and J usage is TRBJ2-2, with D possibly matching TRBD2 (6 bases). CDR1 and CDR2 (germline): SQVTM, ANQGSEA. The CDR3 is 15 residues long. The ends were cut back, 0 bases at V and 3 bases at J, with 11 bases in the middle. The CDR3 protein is CSVEEGTYDTGELFF. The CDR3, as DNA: TGCAGCGTTGAAGAAGGGACTTATGACACCGGGGAGCTGTTTTTT.